Following are 17 T cell receptor beta chains from one sample sequenced in a study of T cells after yellow fever vaccination. TCRdb fed the 5' RACE reads into MiXCR, producing one record per CDR3 protein. The sample has 300,000 or so distinct CDR3 sequences; 13% are singletons. The source material was CD4+ T cells sorted from PBMCs, sampled 45 days after the yellow fever booster vaccination. These receptors originate from a young man who received the YFV17D yellow fever vaccine.

Comments on this clonotype: The junction departs from the called germline gene at one end, perhaps through a read error. The chain is built from TRBV7-7 and TRBJ2-2, with D perhaps TRBD1 (5 bases). Germline CDR1 SSHAT, CDR2 FNYEAQ (reference sequence). This CDR3 comprises 15 residues. The CDR3 DNA follows: TGTGCTAGCAGCCCAGGGCAGGGAATCACCGGGGAGCTGTTTTTT. The encoded protein is CASSPGQGITGELFF.

The gene calls are TRBV24-1 and TRBJ2-1; 14 bases are shared with TRBD2. CDR3 length: 16 residues. The germline gives CDR1 KGHDR, CDR2 SFDVKD. V gave up 3 bases and J gave up 8 bases; unmatched junction bases: 5. The CDR3 loop is CATSDLGTSGGDEQFF. Here the CDR3 DNA reads TGTGCCACCAGTGATCTCGGGACTAGCGGGGGCGATGAGCAGTTCTTC.

This clonotype occurred a few times. CDR3 coding DNA: TGTGCCAGCAGTTTTAGGGCGGCCACCACAGATACGCAGTATTTT. It is translated as CASSFRAATTDTQYF. This chain uses TRBV12-3 or TRBV12-4 with TRBJ2-3; D gene unclear. V lost 3 bases to trimming and J lost 2 bases, with 12 bases between them. The CDR3 covers 15 residues.

This clonotype was recorded a few times. The gene calls are TRBV12-3 or TRBV12-4 and TRBJ2-1; 7 positions match TRBD2. This CDR3 region has 15 residues. Trimming took 5 bases from V and 0 from J; bases not matched to a gene: 4. The CDR3, as DNA: TGTGCCAGCAGTAGGCGGGGGAACTCCTACAATGAGCAGTTCTTC. This encodes CASSRRGNSYNEQFF.

The gene calls are TRBV11-2 and TRBJ1-3; the D is unclear. Germline-derived CDR1 and CDR2 are SGHAT and FQNNGV. The CDR3 length is 14 residues. Trimming pared 1 base from V and 0 bases from J, leaving 4 bases between. Here the CDR3 DNA reads TGTGCCAGCAGCTTAGCCCTCTCTGGAAACACCATATATTTT. This encodes CASSLALSGNTIYF.

This clonotype turned up a few times. CDR3: CASRGALGSYEQYF. As DNA, the CDR3 is TGTGCCAGCCGTGGGGCCTTGGGGTCCTACGAGCAGTACTTC. The chain links TRBV6-1 to TRBJ2-7, with TRBD1 as a possible D gene (5 bases). CDR3 length: 14 amino acids. Germline V lookup: CDR1 MNHNS, CDR2 SASEGT. Trimming removed 8 bases from V and 1 base from J, with 15 bases in between.

This clonotype was detected a few times. The chain combines TRBV2 with TRBJ2-7, with TRBD1 matching 11 bases. After removal of 2 bases from V and 3 bases from J, the junction contained 6 bases not matched to a gene. The CDR3 contains 16 residues. Germline assignment: CDR1 SNHLY and CDR2 FYNNEI. The CDR3: CASSERAGTGGYEQYF. The CDR3 bases are TGTGCCAGCAGTGAACGTGCCGGGACAGGGGGCTACGAGCAGTACTTC.

This clonotype came up a few times. The chain combines TRBV20-1 with TRBJ2-7, with D possibly TRBD1 on 5 matching bases. Per germline, CDR1 DFQATT and CDR2 SNEGSKA (reference sequence). The V gene lost 6 bases and the J gene lost 0 bases, with 12 bases spanning the gap. The CDR3 extends over 13 amino acids. The CDR3 nucleotides read TGCAGTGCCCGCCGACAGACCTCCTACGAGCAGTACTTC. Its translation: CSARRQTSYEQYF.

The rearrangement uses TRBV3-1 and TRBJ2-7; 9 nucleotides agree with TRBD2. The CDR3 length is 15 residues. CDR1 and CDR2 (germline): LGHDT, YNNKEL (reference sequence). With 3 bases clipped from V and 2 bases from J, the junction kept 5 bases outside the gene matches. CDR3 in DNA: TGTGCCAGCAGCCAGGATAGCGGGAGTACCTACGAGCAGTACTTC. This gives the protein CASSQDSGSTYEQYF.

The chain carries TRBV15 and TRBJ1-1; 8 bases are a match to TRBD1. Unmatched junction bases numbered 1, after V lost 1 base and J lost 0 bases. Germline CDR1 and CDR2: LNHNV and YYDKDF (reference sequence). The CDR3 runs to 15 residues. CDR3 nucleotides: TGTGCCACCAGCAGAGGGGACAGGCTGAACACTGAAGCTTTCTTT. Translating gives CATSRGDRLNTEAFF.

The DNA of the CDR3 is TGTGCCAGCTGTCGGGACATGGGCCAGCCCCAGCATTTT. As protein: CASCRDMGQPQHF. The gene calls are TRBV12-3 or TRBV12-4 and TRBJ1-5, with D possibly matching TRBD1 (6 bases). The V end was cut by 8 bases, the J end by 7 bases, with 15 bases between. The CDR3 has 13 amino acids.

This clonotype was detected many times. The rearrangement joins TRBV5-1 to TRBJ1-5; D might be TRBD1 (5 bases). Germline CDR1 is SGHRS and CDR2 is YFSETQ. This CDR3 contains 13 residues. The V end was cut by 5 bases, the J end by 3 bases, with 9 bases between. In nucleotides, the CDR3 is TGCGCCAGCAGAAGGGACTCCAATCAGCCCCAGCATTTT. Amino acid sequence: CASRRDSNQPQHF. Using reference TRBV5-1 and TRBJ1-5 for the parts outside the CDR3, the full variable domain is KAGVTQTPRYLIKTRGQQVTLSCSPISGHRSVSWYQQTPGQGLQFLFEYFSETQRNKGNFPGRFSGRQFSNSRSEMNVSTLELGDSALYLCASRRDSNQPQHFGDGTRLSIL.

This clonotype came up a few times. Here the CDR3 reads CASSLGLAAKNTGELFF. In DNA, the CDR3 is TGTGCCAGCAGCTTGGGACTAGCGGCAAAGAACACCGGGGAGCTGTTTTTT. The genes are TRBV5-4 and TRBJ2-2; TRBD2 matches at 9 bases. The ends lost 0 bases at V and 1 base at J; junction bases unmatched: 4. There are 17 residues in the CDR3. CDR1 SGHNT and CDR2 YYREEE come from the germline V gene (reference sequence).

V and J are TRBV3-1 and TRBJ2-1, with 12 bases lining up with TRBD1. The germline V gene encodes CDR1 LGHDT and CDR2 YNNKEL (reference sequence). This CDR3 spans 15 amino acids. The V segment lost 6 bases and the J segment 10 bases; nucleotides outside the gene matches: 10. For the CDR3, the DNA is TGTGCCAGCAGTTCCTCCGGGACAGGGGGCTGGGAGCAGTTCTTC. It yields the protein CASSSSGTGGWEQFF.

Details on this clonotype: At one boundary the junction diverges from the germline segment, which might be a read error. The rearrangement joins TRBV12-5 to TRBJ2-7; TRBD1 matches 8 bases. The CDR3 is 13 amino acids. The germline V gene has CDR1 LGHNT and CDR2 FRNRAP. CDR3 residues: CASALAGGNEQYF. CDR3 bases: TGTGCTAGTGCTTTGGCAGGGGGCAACGAGCAGTACTTC.

This clonotype has only a few counts. The chain is built from TRBV4-3 and TRBJ2-4; D possibly matches TRBD1 or TRBD2 (6 bases each). The CDR3 is made up of 17 amino acids. Germline V gene sequence: CDR1 LGHNA, CDR2 YSLEER. V shed 4 bases and J shed 0 bases, with 16 bases lying between them. The CDR3 region is CASSPSGGGKAKNIQYF. In DNA, the CDR3 is TGCGCCAGCAGCCCCTCCGGGGGCGGAAAAGCCAAAAACATTCAGTACTTC.

This chain joins TRBV29-1 and TRBJ2-3; TRBD2 is a possible D gene (6 bases). V was clipped by 6 bases and J by 9 bases, with 25 bases between them. CDR3 length equals 15 residues. The germline V gene encodes CDR1 SQVTM and CDR2 ANQGSEA. The CDR3: CSVAGKTIRLDTQYF. CDR3 sequence (DNA): TGCAGCGTCGCCGGGAAAACCATAAGACTAGACACGCAGTATTTT.